This TCR beta chain was captured in a study of OX40 agonist ivuxolimab in advanced cancers. Across the study: Those enrolled were approximately 78% male, with a mean age of approximately 60 years and ages from roughly 23 to 80.

The assay was immunoSEQ multiplex PCR, and TCRdb's table has in-frame clones only and misses some. Altogether approximately 94,000 clones are present, roughly 90% being singletons, with the ten largest covering 3.4%. The CDR3 runs 14 residues. The junction had 3 bases not matched to a gene; V was cut back by 4 bases and J by 3 bases. Germline CDR1 reads MNHEY; CDR2 reads SMNVEV (reference sequence). The study sampled blood at baseline, cycle 4 day 1, and cycle 7 day 1. Notes on this clone: No antigen is known for it.

General study findings and limits: Partial responders at 0.1-3.0 mg/kg had among the lowest clonal expansion. Among expanded peripheral T cells, antigen specificity went undetermined.

The sample here was CD4+ or CD8+ T cells sorted from blood, taken in a trial of the OX40 agonist ivuxolimab. The source of this sequence is an adult with an advanced solid tumor such as melanoma, head and neck, liver or kidney cancer. V and J are TRBV27 and TRBJ1-2, with TRBD1 identical over 9 bases. CDR3 protein: CASSSGTGHYGYTF. The CDR3 region has the DNA TGTGCCAGCAGTTCGGGGACAGGGCACTATGGCTACACCTTC.